This record looks at one T cell receptor (beta chain) sequence and its context. Its specificity is unknown. The TCRbeta library was prepared with unique molecular identifiers. TCRdb independently ran MiXCR on the PCR reads; one entry per CDR3 protein. This sample carries about 420,000 distinct CDR3 sequences, about a sixth of them seen once, and the ten largest clones take less than 30%. The source of the sample is a study of T-cell reconstitution after alpha-beta-depleted transplantation in children. General study findings and limits: Some patients owed their high day-60 TCRbeta diversity to surviving recipient T cells and thymic progenitors.

The sequence came from a boy under two years old who had a stem cell transplant for Wiskott-Aldrich syndrome, so the T cells may come from the graft donor. The sample in question was PBMCs, mostly from graft donor cells, obtained 360 days after TCRalphabeta/CD19-depleted stem cell transplant.

The CDR3 DNA reads TGCGCCAGCAGCCAAGCGGGGAGGCGGGGGGAAGAGACCCAGTACTTC. It is translated as CASSQAGRRGEETQYF. V is TRBV4-1 and J is TRBJ2-5; TRBD2 agrees at 8 bases. With 1 base clipped from V and 3 bases from J, the junction kept 7 bases outside the gene matches. The germline gives CDR1 MGHRA, CDR2 YSYEKL. The CDR3 has 16 amino acids.